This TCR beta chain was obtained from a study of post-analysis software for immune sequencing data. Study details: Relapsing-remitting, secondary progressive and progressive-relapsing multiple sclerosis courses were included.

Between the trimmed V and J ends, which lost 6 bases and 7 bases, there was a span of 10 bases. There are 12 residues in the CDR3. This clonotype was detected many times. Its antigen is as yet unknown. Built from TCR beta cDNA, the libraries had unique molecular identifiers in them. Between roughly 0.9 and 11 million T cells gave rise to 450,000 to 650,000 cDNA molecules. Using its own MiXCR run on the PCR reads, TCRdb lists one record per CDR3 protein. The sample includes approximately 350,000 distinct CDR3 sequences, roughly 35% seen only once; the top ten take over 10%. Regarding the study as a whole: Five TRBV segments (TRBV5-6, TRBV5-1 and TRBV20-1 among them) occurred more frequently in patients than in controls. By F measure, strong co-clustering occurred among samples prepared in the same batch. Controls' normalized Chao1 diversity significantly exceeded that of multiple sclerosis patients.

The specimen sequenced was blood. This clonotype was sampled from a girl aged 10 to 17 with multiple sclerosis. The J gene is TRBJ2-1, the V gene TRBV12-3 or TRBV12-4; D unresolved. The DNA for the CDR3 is TGTGCCAGCAGCCCCCCTGGGAATGAGCAGTTCTTC. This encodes CASSPPGNEQFF.